This T cell receptor beta chain derives from a study of glioma-infiltrating T cells after dendritic cell vaccination. Across the whole study: Dendritic cells derived from monocytes and pulsed with autologous tumor lysate formed the vaccine. Three intradermal dendritic cell vaccine injections were given every two weeks.

With regard to this clone: Its antigen remains unidentified.

After removal of 4 bases from V and 1 base from J, the junction contained 1 base not matched to a gene. The V gene's germline CDR1 is SQVTM and CDR2 ANQGSEA. The CDR3 totals 14 residues. Only in-frame clones appear in the TCRdb table, and some are missing; sequencing was by immunoSEQ multiplex PCR. The sample carries over 55,000 clones, around 81% recorded once. Study-level points and caveats: Longer survival after dendritic cell vaccination followed higher pretreatment TIL content. Survival was not directly related to TCR clonality in these patients.

The material was blood, obtained before dendritic cell vaccination. The rearrangement joins TRBV29-1 to TRBJ1-5, with 10 bases matching TRBD1. The source of this sequence is a human donor with glioblastoma. The CDR3 loop reads CSVGQGASNQPQHF. The DNA of the CDR3 is TGCAGCGTTGGACAGGGGGCAAGCAATCAGCCCCAGCATTTT.